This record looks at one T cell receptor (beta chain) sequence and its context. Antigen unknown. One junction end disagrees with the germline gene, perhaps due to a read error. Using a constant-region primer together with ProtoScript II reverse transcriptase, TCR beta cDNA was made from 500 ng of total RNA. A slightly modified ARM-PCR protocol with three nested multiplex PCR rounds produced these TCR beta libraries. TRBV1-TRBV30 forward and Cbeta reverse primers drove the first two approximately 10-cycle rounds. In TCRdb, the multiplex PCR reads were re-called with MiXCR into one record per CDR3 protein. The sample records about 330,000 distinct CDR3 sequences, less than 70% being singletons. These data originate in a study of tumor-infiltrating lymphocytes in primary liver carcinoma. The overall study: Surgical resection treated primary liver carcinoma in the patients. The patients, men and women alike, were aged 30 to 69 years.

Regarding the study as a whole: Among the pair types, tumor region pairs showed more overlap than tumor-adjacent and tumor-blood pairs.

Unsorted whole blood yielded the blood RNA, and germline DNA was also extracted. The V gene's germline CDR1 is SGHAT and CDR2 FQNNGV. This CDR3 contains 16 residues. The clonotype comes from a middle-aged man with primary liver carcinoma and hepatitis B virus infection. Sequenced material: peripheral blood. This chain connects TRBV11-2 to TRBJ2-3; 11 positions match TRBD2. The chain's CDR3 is CASNYGTSGYTETQYF. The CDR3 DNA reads TGTGCCAGCAACTACGGGACTAGCGGATACACAGAAACGCAGTATTTT.